The entry below gives a single T cell receptor beta chain sequence along with its context. The source of the sample is a study of cytomegalovirus exposure and HLA in healthy donors. The CDR3 runs 15 residues. The V end was cut by 2 bases, the J end by 5 bases, with 16 bases between. CDR1 is SGHAT, CDR2 FQDESV, per germline (reference sequence). This table comes from immunoSEQ multiplex PCR, and its TCRdb copy is limited to in-frame clones, with some not included. The sample has more than 55,000 clones; 94% are singletons. The TCR comes from a young woman in good health and CMV-seronegative. The chain combines TRBV11-1 with TRBJ2-7; TRBD1 might be the D (5 bases). The specimen was PBMCs. The CDR3 sequence: CASSLMQGRADEQYF. The CDR3 coding sequence is TGTGCCAGCAGCTTAATGCAGGGAAGGGCTGACGAGCAGTACTTC.